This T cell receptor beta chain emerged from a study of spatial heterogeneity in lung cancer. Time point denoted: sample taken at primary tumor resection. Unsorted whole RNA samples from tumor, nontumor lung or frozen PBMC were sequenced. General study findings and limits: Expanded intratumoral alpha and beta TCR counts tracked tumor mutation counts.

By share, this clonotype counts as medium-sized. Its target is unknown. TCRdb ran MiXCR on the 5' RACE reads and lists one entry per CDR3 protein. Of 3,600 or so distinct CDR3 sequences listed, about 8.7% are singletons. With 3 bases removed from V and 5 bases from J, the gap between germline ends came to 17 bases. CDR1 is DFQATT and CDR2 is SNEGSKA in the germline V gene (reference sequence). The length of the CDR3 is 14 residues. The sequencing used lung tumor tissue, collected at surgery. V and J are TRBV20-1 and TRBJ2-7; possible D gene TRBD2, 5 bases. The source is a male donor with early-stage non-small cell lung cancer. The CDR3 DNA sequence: TGCAGTGCTAGTCGTACTTGGACGGGGAACGAGCAGTACTTC. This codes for CSASRTWTGNEQYF.